The 10 T cell receptor beta chains listed next were all sequenced from one sample in a study of post-analysis software for immune sequencing data. Study observations and caveats: The study found TRBV5-6, TRBV5-1 and TRBV20-1 among four to six TRBV segments more frequent in patients than controls.

Sequencing libraries made from TCR beta cDNA carried unique molecular identifiers. One entry per CDR3 protein, called by TCRdb with MiXCR from the PCR reads. Here the sample spans fewer than 850,000 distinct CDR3 sequences, roughly 27% being singletons. Their antigens are not known. Specimen: blood. These receptors originate from a girl between 10 and 17 years old with multiple sclerosis.

V usage is TRBV12-3 or TRBV12-4 and J usage is TRBJ2-3; D is ambiguous. The CDR3 is made up of 15 amino acids. The V end was cut by 6 bases, the J end by 4 bases, with 17 bases between. CDR3 DNA: TGTGCCAGCAGATCACGACCTGGTCAAGCAGATACGCAGTATTTT. Translation: CASRSRPGQADTQYF.

The CDR3 loop is CASSLQREWLDTQYF. DNA of the CDR3: TGTGCCAGCAGTTTACAGCGGGAGTGGCTAGATACGCAGTATTTT. The chain is built from TRBV12-3 or TRBV12-4 and TRBJ2-3; TRBD2 matches at 8 bases. Unmatched junction bases numbered 6, after V lost 2 bases and J lost 5 bases. This CDR3 contains 15 residues.

The chain's CDR3 is CASSQGQGGLETQYF. In nucleotides, the CDR3 is TGCGCCAGCAGCCAAGGGCAGGGAGGGTTGGAGACCCAGTACTTC. V and J are TRBV4-3 and TRBJ2-5; 7 bases fit TRBD2. The CDR3 is made up of 15 amino acids. The J segment lost 5 bases and the V segment lost 1 base, leaving 7 bases of the junction unmatched. Per germline, CDR1 LGHNA and CDR2 YSLEER.

The chain employs TRBV7-9 and TRBJ2-6, with a tentative D call TRBD1 (7 bases). Germline V gene data show CDR1 as SEHNR and CDR2 as FQNEAQ (reference sequence). The CDR3 totals 16 residues. V was pared by 6 bases and J by 1 base, with 13 bases between. The CDR3 sequence: CASSRRDSSGANVLTF. The CDR3 bases are TGTGCCAGCAGTCGGAGGGACAGTTCTGGGGCCAACGTCCTGACTTTC. Full variable domain (missing parts from reference TRBV7-9 and TRBJ2-6): DTGVSQNPRHKITKRGQNVTFRCDPISEHNRLYWYRQTLGQGPEFLTYFQNEAQLEKSRLLSDRFSAERPKGSFSTLEIQRTEQGDSAMYLCASSRRDSSGANVLTFGAGSRLTVL.

The V and J genes are TRBV6-5 and TRBJ1-1; no clear D. The V gene's germline CDR1 is MNHEY and CDR2 SVGAGI. V was pared by 7 bases and J by 3 bases, with 6 bases between. The CDR3 is 11 amino acids. The DNA of the CDR3 is TGTGCCAGCACCCGGGACACTGAAGCTTTCTTT. It encodes CASTRDTEAFF.

This clonotype was observed a handful of times. The chain employs TRBV28 and TRBJ2-3; the D gene is possibly TRBD2 (6 bases). V dropped 4 bases and J dropped 0 bases, with 11 bases sitting between them. Per the germline V gene, CDR1 is MDHEN and CDR2 is SYDVKM. The CDR3 consists of 15 residues. The CDR3 spells CASSSGEISTDTQYF. CDR3 nucleotide sequence: TGTGCCAGCAGTTCGGGGGAAATTAGCACAGATACGCAGTATTTT. The full variable domain, completed using reference TRBV28 and TRBJ2-3, is DVKVTQSSRYLVKRTGEKVFLECVQDMDHENMFWYRQDPGLGLRLIYFSYDVKMKEKGDIPEGYSVSREKKERFSLILESASTNQTSMYLCASSSGEISTDTQYFGPGTRLTVL.

CDR3 coding DNA: TGTGCCAGCAGACGGGGGGGACCAGCCTTGAACACTGAAGCTTTCTTT. Residues: CASRRGGPALNTEAFF. The chain combines TRBV27 with TRBJ1-1; a weak D match, TRBD1 (5 bases). V lost 6 bases and J lost 0, with 17 bases in between. CDR1 MNHEY and CDR2 SMNVEV come from the germline V gene (reference sequence). CDR3 size: 16 residues.

The rearrangement links TRBV27 to TRBJ2-7; possibly TRBD1 for D (6 bases). The CDR3 length is 13 residues. Germline V gene lookup returns CDR1 MNHEY and CDR2 SMNVEV (reference sequence). V was cut by 4 bases and J by 3 bases, with 10 bases left in between. The CDR3 bases are TGTGCCAGCAGTTGGTCGGGACACTACGAGCAGTACTTC. The encoded protein is CASSWSGHYEQYF.

The chain employs TRBV7-2 and TRBJ2-7; 10 nucleotides agree with TRBD2. V shed 5 bases and J 7 bases; nucleotides not matched to a gene: 5. The CDR3 consists of 13 residues. Germline V lookup: CDR1 SGHTA, CDR2 FQGNSA. The CDR3 coding sequence is TGTGCCAGCAGCAAGCGGGAGGGCCGGGAGCAGTACTTC. It encodes CASSKREGREQYF.

The chain joins TRBV28 to TRBJ1-2; tentative D call: TRBD1 (5 bases). This CDR3 has 15 residues. Germline lookup yields CDR1 MDHEN and CDR2 SYDVKM. Trimming cost V 5 bases and J 12 bases, with 25 bases left between them. The CDR3 region has the DNA TGTGCCAGCAGTCCCTACCGGTCGGGGGAGGAGGACCACACCTTC. Translated: CASSPYRSGEEDHTF.